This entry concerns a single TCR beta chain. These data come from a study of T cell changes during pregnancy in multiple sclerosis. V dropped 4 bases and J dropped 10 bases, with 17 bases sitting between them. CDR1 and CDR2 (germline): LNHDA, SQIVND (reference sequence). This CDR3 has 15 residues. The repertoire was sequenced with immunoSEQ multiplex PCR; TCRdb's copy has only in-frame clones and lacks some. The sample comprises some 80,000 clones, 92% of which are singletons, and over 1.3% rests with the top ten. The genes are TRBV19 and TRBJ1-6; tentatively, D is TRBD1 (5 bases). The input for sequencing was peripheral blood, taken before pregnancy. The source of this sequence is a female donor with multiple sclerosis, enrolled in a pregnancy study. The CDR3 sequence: CASSTPSGVNSPLHF. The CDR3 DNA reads TGTGCCAGTAGTACCCCTTCGGGGGTGAACTCACCCCTCCACTTT.